These 16 T cell receptor beta chains were sequenced from one sample in a study of blood T cell repertoires in COVID-19. The method was immunoSEQ multiplex PCR; TCRdb's version includes in-frame clones alone and lacks a portion of them. The table shows roughly 120,000 clones, with roughly nine tenths occurring only once. The specimen was peripheral blood. These receptors were obtained from a human donor with active COVID-19. The donor label of this sample is uncertain.

The V and J genes are TRBV14 and TRBJ2-7; maybe TRBD1 (6 bases). The CDR3 runs to 14 residues. From germline, CDR1 is SGHDN and CDR2 FVKESK. Trimming pared 4 bases from V and 7 bases from J, leaving 17 bases between. This CDR3 reads CASSPGHSRREQYF. The CDR3 nucleotides are TGTGCCAGCAGCCCGGGACACTCGCGGCGGGAGCAGTACTTC.

In its sample, this clone was seen once. The rearrangement links TRBV6-4 to TRBJ2-3; 7 nucleotides align to TRBD2. Germline CDR1 and CDR2: MRHNA and SNTAGT. The CDR3 runs 13 residues. After removal of 2 bases from V and 4 bases from J, the junction contained 0 bases not matched to a gene. CDR3 DNA sequence: TGTGCCAGCAGTGACGGGGGGGCAGATACGCAGTATTTT. It codes for CASSDGGADTQYF.

The chain links TRBV9 to TRBJ2-1; TRBD2 agrees at 8 bases. The CDR3 has 17 amino acids. Germline V gives CDR1 SGDLS, CDR2 YYNGEE. Trimming removed 1 base from V and 9 bases from J; junction bases left unmatched: 15. This CDR3 is CASSVNAHHGGAPEQFF. The DNA of the CDR3 is TGTGCCAGCAGCGTAAACGCCCATCACGGGGGGGCGCCTGAGCAGTTCTTC.

In DNA, the CDR3 is TGCGCCAGCAGCCACGGGGGGAATGAGCAGTTCTTC. The encoded protein is CASSHGGNEQFF. The chain is built from TRBV4-1 and TRBJ2-1, with 7 bases lining up with TRBD2. Unmatched junction bases numbered 0, after V lost 3 bases and J lost 7 bases. The germline V gene has CDR1 MGHRA and CDR2 YSYEKL. The CDR3 is 12 amino acids.

The table lists this clone with a few counts. This sequence joins TRBV6-2 or TRBV6-3 and TRBJ2-1; D is possibly TRBD1 (5 bases). The V gene lost 2 bases and the J gene lost 7 bases, with 15 bases spanning the gap. Germline V gene data show CDR1 as MNHEY and CDR2 as SVGEGT. This CDR3 contains 15 residues. The CDR3, as DNA: TGTGCCAGCAGTTACCTCGGACACGAGCTGAATGAGCAGTTCTTC. Translating gives CASSYLGHELNEQFF.

The chain has TRBV19 and TRBJ2-1; D not resolved. Trimming removed 6 bases at V and 0 bases at J, with 12 bases between. CDR3 length: 15 amino acids. Germline V gene sequence: CDR1 LNHDA, CDR2 SQIVND (reference sequence). This chain's CDR3 is CASRVPMSSYNEQFF. Here the CDR3 DNA reads TGTGCCAGTAGGGTTCCTATGAGCTCCTACAATGAGCAGTTCTTC.

This clone showed up many times. V and J are TRBV6-4 and TRBJ2-1; 13 nucleotides agree with TRBD2. The CDR3 consists of 15 residues. V shed 3 bases and J 8 bases; nucleotides not matched to a gene: 4. Germline V gene lookup returns CDR1 MRHNA and CDR2 SNTAGT. CDR3 DNA: TGTGCCAGCAGTGAAACTAGCGGGGGGGCCGATGAGCAGTTCTTC. This codes for CASSETSGGADEQFF.

The chain links TRBV4-2 to TRBJ2-1; TRBD2 matches 10 bases. V dropped 6 bases and J dropped 2; count of bases not matched to a gene: 4. From germline, CDR1 is LGHNA and CDR2 YNFKEQ. CDR3 length: 15 residues. The DNA of the CDR3 is TGTGCCAGCAGGAGTAGCGGGGGGCCCTACAATGAGCAGTTCTTC. Protein sequence: CASRSSGGPYNEQFF.

The V gene is TRBV6-5, the J gene TRBJ1-1; a possible D gene is TRBD1 (6 bases). Trimming cost V 2 bases and J 5 bases, with 12 bases left between them. Germline CDR1 and CDR2: MNHEY and SVGAGI. The CDR3 length is 14 residues. This chain's CDR3 is CASSYGPGETEAFF. CDR3 in DNA: TGTGCCAGCAGTTACGGACCAGGGGAAACTGAAGCTTTCTTT.

This chain connects TRBV5-4 to TRBJ2-7, with D possibly being TRBD1 (5 bases). From germline, CDR1 is SGHNT and CDR2 YYREEE (reference sequence). Trimming removed 4 bases at V and 0 bases at J, with 14 bases between. The CDR3 length is 15 residues. CDR3 nucleotide sequence: TGTGCCAGCAGCATCAGGGCGAGGAGCTCCTACGAGCAGTACTTC. Translated: CASSIRARSSYEQYF.

This chain uses TRBV12-3 or TRBV12-4 with TRBJ2-7; D might be TRBD1 (5 bases). This CDR3 is 13 amino acids long. V was trimmed by 1 base and J by 3 bases, leaving 7 bases between them. CDR3 protein: CASSLGQNYEQYF. The CDR3 coding sequence is TGTGCCAGCAGTTTAGGACAGAACTACGAGCAGTACTTC.

The CDR3, as DNA: TGTGCCAGCACCTCCCTGGGGGGGGTGAACACTGAAGCTTTCTTT. This translates into CASTSLGGVNTEAFF. The chain employs TRBV28 and TRBJ1-1; D is possibly TRBD1 (5 bases). V lost 7 bases and J lost 0, with 15 bases in between. In germline, CDR1 is MDHEN, CDR2 SYDVKM. This CDR3 comprises 15 residues. Filled out from reference TRBV28 and TRBJ1-1, the complete variable domain reads DVKVTQSSRYLVKRTGEKVFLECVQDMDHENMFWYRQDPGLGLRLIYFSYDVKMKEKGDIPEGYSVSREKKERFSLILESASTNQTSMYLCASTSLGGVNTEAFFGQGTRLTVV.

This clone appeared once. The rearrangement links TRBV3-1 (or the pseudogene TRBV3-2) to TRBJ1-1; TRBD1 agrees at 9 bases. Trimming took 3 bases from V and 1 from J; bases not matched to a gene: 6. CDR1 and CDR2 from the germline V gene are LGHDT and YNNKEL (reference sequence). This CDR3 is 16 amino acids long. DNA for the CDR3: TGTGCCAGCAGCCATATACCGGGACAGGGGAACACTGAAGCTTTCTTT. Translating it yields CASSHIPGQGNTEAFF.

V usage is TRBV15 and J usage is TRBJ2-7; D might be TRBD1 (6 bases). V dropped 2 bases and J dropped 3 bases, with 8 bases sitting between them. The germline CDR1 and CDR2 sequences are LNHNV and YYDKDF (reference sequence). The CDR3 length is 13 residues. The chain's CDR3 is CATSRLQGYEQYF. Here the CDR3 DNA reads TGTGCCACCAGCAGATTACAGGGCTACGAGCAGTACTTC.

V is TRBV19 and J is TRBJ2-5; D perhaps matches TRBD1 (5 bases). With 4 bases removed from V and 0 bases from J, the gap between germline ends came to 15 bases. Per the germline V gene, CDR1 is LNHDA and CDR2 is SQIVND (reference sequence). This CDR3 region has 16 residues. As DNA, the CDR3 is TGTGCCAGTAGTACCGCAGGGCAGACGTACCAAGAGACCCAGTACTTC. Translation: CASSTAGQTYQETQYF.

The chain employs TRBV7-3 and TRBJ1-1; 7 bases agree with TRBD1. The CDR3 covers 14 residues. Germline lookup yields CDR1 SGHTA and CDR2 FQGTGA. The V gene end was trimmed by 6 bases and the J gene end by 3 bases; junction bases not matched to a gene: 7. The DNA for the CDR3 is TGTGCCAGCAGTCCGACAGGGCGGGACACTGAAGCTTTCTTT. It specifies CASSPTGRDTEAFF.